This T cell receptor (beta chain) was identified during a study of cytomegalovirus exposure and HLA in healthy donors. Across the whole study: Membership in the Caucasian-associated ancestry cluster was found for 75% to 90% of roughly 360 genotyped donors.

As to this clone: Antigen: not known.

PCR was performed using 60 Vbeta and 13 Jbeta primers. Data came from immunoSEQ multiplex PCR; TCRdb stores just in-frame clones and leaves some out. The sample carries roughly 100,000 clones, more than 65% recorded once. There are 13 residues in the CDR3. The V end was cut by 5 bases, the J end by 4 bases, with 9 bases between. Germline V gene lookup returns CDR1 GTSNPN and CDR2 SVGIG (reference sequence). Whole-study findings and limits: Follow-up analysis found HLA locus-dependent TCR association rates, highest for DRB1 and lowest for HLA-C. Rarity held for most TCR sequences, but there were some public TCRs that occurred in many donors. Available immune exposure information was restricted to CMV serostatus only.

V is TRBV30 and J is TRBJ2-6, with D possibly matching TRBD2 (6 bases). The receptor was derived from a middle-aged man in good health and CMV-seropositive. Sequencing was performed on PBMCs. The CDR3 region is CAWGTQGANVLTF. CDR3 bases: TGTGCCTGGGGGACTCAAGGGGCCAACGTCCTGACTTTC.